The entry below describes one T cell receptor (beta chain). Its antigen remains unidentified. Naive CD8 cells lacked CD45RO, underwent positive selection for CCR7 and left out terminally differentiated effector memory CD45RA+ cells. Repertoires were generated with immunoSEQ multiplex PCR, while TCRdb's copy carries only in-frame clones and drops some. This table holds over 2,000,000 clones, approximately 92% found once. This record comes from a study of shared clonotypes between healthy human individuals. Background on the study: Each donor had three CD4 naive, three CD4 memory, two CD8 naive and one CD8 memory plate.

Study-wide points: Investigators collected only blood, and repertoires in tissues likely differ. Larger estimated richness was generally recorded for naive subsets relative to memory subsets.

Germline values: CDR1 ENHRY, CDR2 SYGVKD. The CDR3 sequence is 16 residues long. Unmatched junction bases numbered 3, after V lost 3 bases and J lost 2 bases. J is TRBJ2-3 and V is TRBV10-3; 12 bases fit TRBD2. Sequences were obtained from naive CD8+ T cells from PBMCs. This TCR derives from a man between 18 and 35 years old in good health. Some clones in this sample may be carry-over from other donors' samples. Here the CDR3 DNA reads TGTGCCATCAGTGAACGACTAGCGGGAGACACAGATACGCAGTATTTT. The encoded protein is CAISERLAGDTDTQYF.